The clone carrying this T cell receptor beta chain was recorded at least ten times. This sample is drawn from a study of T-cell reconstitution after alpha-beta-depleted transplantation in children. CDR1 is SGHRS and CDR2 is YFSETQ in the germline V gene. Trimming stripped 0 bases from V and 2 bases from J, with 11 bases between. This CDR3 region has 15 residues. A library of TCRbeta sequences, prepared with unique molecular identifiers, was generated. TCRdb ran MiXCR on the PCR reads and lists one entry per CDR3 protein. The data contain about 110,000 distinct CDR3 sequences, about a tenth of them singletons.

Sequences were derived from PBMCs from the stem cell graft donor, sampled from the stem cell graft. This TCR derives from a human donor who donated a stem cell graft to a child with acute lymphoblastic leukemia. The chain carries TRBV5-1 and TRBJ2-5; D unclear. This CDR3 reads CASSLVGSPQETQYF. CDR3 nucleotide sequence: TGCGCCAGCAGCTTGGTCGGCAGTCCTCAAGAGACCCAGTACTTC.